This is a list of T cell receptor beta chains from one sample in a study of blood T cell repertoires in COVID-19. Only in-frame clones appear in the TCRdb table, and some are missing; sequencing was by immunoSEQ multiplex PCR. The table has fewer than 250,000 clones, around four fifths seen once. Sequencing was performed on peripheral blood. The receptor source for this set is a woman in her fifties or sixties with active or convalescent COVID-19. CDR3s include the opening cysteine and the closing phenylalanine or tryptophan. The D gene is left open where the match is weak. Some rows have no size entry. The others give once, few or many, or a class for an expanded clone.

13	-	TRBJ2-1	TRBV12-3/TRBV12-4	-	TGTGCCAGCAGTTTTAGTCAGGGTCTTGAGCAGTTCTTC	CASSFSQGLEQFF
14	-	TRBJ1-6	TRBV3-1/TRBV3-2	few	TGTGCCAGCGCTCCGACAGGATCGGATTCACCCCTCCACTTT	CASAPTGSDSPLHF
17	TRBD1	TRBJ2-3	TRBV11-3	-	TGTGCCAGCAGCTTAGGCGACAGGGGGCCCCTCACAGATACGCAGTATTTT	CASSLGDRGPLTDTQYF
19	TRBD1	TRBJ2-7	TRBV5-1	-	TGCGCCAGCAGCTCCGCCAGTGGATTTACCCCAGGGGGCGCGGGGGAGCAGTACTTC	CASSSASGFTPGGAGEQYF
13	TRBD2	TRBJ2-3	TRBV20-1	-	TGCAGTGCTAGTGCTAGCGGGGCAGATACGCAGTATTTT	CSASASGADTQYF
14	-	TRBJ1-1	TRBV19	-	TGTGCCAGTAGTATTGGGGGGGGGAACACTGAAGCTTTCTTT	CASSIGGGNTEAFF
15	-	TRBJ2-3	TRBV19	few	TGTGCCAGTAGTCCTCGCGGGGACTTCACAGATACGCAGTATTTT	CASSPRGDFTDTQYF
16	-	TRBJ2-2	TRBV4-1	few	TGCGCCAGCAGCAAAGCCGGGTCCCAAAACACCGGGGAGCTGTTTTTT	CASSKAGSQNTGELFF
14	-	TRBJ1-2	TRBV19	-	TGTGCCAGTAGTACGTCCACAGCCATCTATGGCTACACCTTC	CASSTSTAIYGYTF
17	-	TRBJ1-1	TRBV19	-	TGTGCCAGTAGCATCACAGGGAGAGGCCCCCAGAACACTGAAGCTTTCTTT	CASSITGRGPQNTEAFF
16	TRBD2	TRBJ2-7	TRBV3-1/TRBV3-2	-	TGTGCCAGCAGCCTACTAGCGGGGCCTAGCTCCTACGAGCAGTACTTC	CASSLLAGPSSYEQYF
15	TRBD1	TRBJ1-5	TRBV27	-	TGTGCCAGCAGTAAAATGACAGGGGGTAACCAGCCCCAGCATTTT	CASSKMTGGNQPQHF
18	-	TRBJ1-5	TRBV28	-	TGTGCCAGCAGTTTAAACTCCGCAGGGGTGGGCTTCAATCAGCCCCAGCATTTT	CASSLNSAGVGFNQPQHF
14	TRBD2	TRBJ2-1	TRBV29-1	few	TGCAGCGTTGGGACTAGCGGGAGCTACAATGAGCAGTTCTTC	CSVGTSGSYNEQFF
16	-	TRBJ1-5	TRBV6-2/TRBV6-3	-	TGTGCCAGCAGTTACCGCGGGGGGCGATATGATCAGCCCCAGCATTTT	CASSYRGGRYDQPQHF
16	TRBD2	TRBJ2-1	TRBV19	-	TGTGCCAGTAGTATCTTCAGGCTAGCGGCCTACAATGAGCAGTTCTTC	CASSIFRLAAYNEQFF
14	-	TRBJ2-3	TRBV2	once	TGTGCCAGCAGTGCGCAACAGGGCCTAGATACGCAGTATTTT	CASSAQQGLDTQYF
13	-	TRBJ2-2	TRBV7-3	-	TGTGCCAGCAGCTTAACCATTACCGGGGAGCTGTTTTTT	CASSLTITGELFF